These 12 T cell receptor beta chains were sequenced from one sample in a study of blood T cells in healthy people across ages. The second PCR ran roughly 6 to 12 cycles with a sample-barcoded 5' primer and J-beta primers. MiXCR was run by TCRdb on the 5' RACE reads, yielding one entry per CDR3 protein. The data contain 600,000 to 850,000 distinct CDR3 sequences, around 40% of them singletons. Sample: blood. The origin of the receptors is a woman aged 55-69 years in good health.

Only a few counts were recorded for this clonotype. The chain combines TRBV5-1 with TRBJ2-1; D gene uncertain. This CDR3 spans 17 amino acids. Trimming took off 4 bases at V and 3 bases at J, with 20 bases between the two ends. Germline V gives CDR1 SGHRS, CDR2 YFSETQ. The CDR3 bases are TGCGCCAGCAGCCCACCGACTGGAGATTCTTTCTACAATGAGCAGTTCTTC. This encodes CASSPPTGDSFYNEQFF.

This chain links TRBV5-1 with TRBJ2-1, with TRBD1 identical over 10 bases. The germline gives CDR1 SGHRS, CDR2 YFSETQ. With 2 bases clipped from V and 12 bases from J, the junction kept 11 bases outside the gene matches. The CDR3 loop spans 15 amino acids. In nucleotides, the CDR3 is TGCGCCAGCAGCTTCAATCCGGGACAGGGGTCTTCGCAGTTCTTC. Encoded protein: CASSFNPGQGSSQFF. Full variable domain (outside the CDR3, taken from reference TRBV5-1 and TRBJ2-1): KAGVTQTPRYLIKTRGQQVTLSCSPISGHRSVSWYQQTPGQGLQFLFEYFSETQRNKGNFPGRFSGRQFSNSRSEMNVSTLELGDSALYLCASSFNPGQGSSQFFGPGTRLTVL.

Only a few counts were recorded for this clonotype. V usage is TRBV20-1 and J usage is TRBJ1-2; 7 bases agree with TRBD1. The CDR3 is 12 amino acids. Germline V lookup: CDR1 DFQATT, CDR2 SNEGSKA (reference sequence). J lost 8 bases, V lost 5 bases, and 8 bases had no gene match. The CDR3 sequence is CSAGLRGPGYTF. For the CDR3, the DNA is TGCAGTGCTGGTTTGAGGGGGCCCGGCTACACCTTC.

This clonotype appeared a single time. The chain links TRBV20-1 to TRBJ2-1; D might be TRBD1 (5 bases). The V gene lost 1 base and the J gene lost 1 base, with 11 bases spanning the gap. The CDR3 length is 15 residues. Germline assignment: CDR1 DFQATT and CDR2 SNEGSKA (reference sequence). The CDR3 sequence: CSARVGLLSYNEQFF. The CDR3, as DNA: TGCAGTGCTAGAGTGGGGCTCCTGTCCTACAATGAGCAGTTCTTC.

V is TRBV6-5 and J is TRBJ2-3, with TRBD1 matching 7 bases. The CDR3 loop spans 12 amino acids. V was clipped by 6 bases and J by 11 bases; unmatched bases: 8. Germline V gives CDR1 MNHEY, CDR2 SVGAGI. The CDR3, as DNA: TGTGCCAGCAGGCCCGGGACAGCAGAGCAGTATTTT. Encoded protein: CASRPGTAEQYF.

J is TRBJ1-5 and V is TRBV5-5; D might be TRBD1 (5 bases). Germline V gene data show CDR1 as SGHKS and CDR2 as YYEKEE (reference sequence). V lost 2 bases and J 2 bases, leaving 11 bases between the germline ends. The CDR3 spans 15 residues. CDR3 amino acids: CASSFRDLGNQPQHF. In nucleotides, the CDR3 is TGTGCCAGCAGCTTTCGGGACTTGGGCAATCAGCCCCAGCATTTT.

This rearrangement joins TRBV7-9 to TRBJ1-2, with TRBD1 identical over 10 bases. From germline, CDR1 is SEHNR and CDR2 FQNEAQ (reference sequence). V trimming: 1 base; J trimming: 8 bases; junction bases outside the gene matches: 7. This CDR3 has 15 amino acids. DNA for the CDR3: TGTGCCAGCAGCTTAGAGGGGGGACAGGGGAACGGCTACACCTTC. The encoded protein is CASSLEGGQGNGYTF.

The chain links TRBV29-1 to TRBJ2-1; a weak D match, TRBD1 (6 bases). The CDR3 has 14 residues. The germline V gene encodes CDR1 SQVTM and CDR2 ANQGSEA. Here the CDR3 reads CSGSLAGAYNEQFF. CDR3 sequence (DNA): TGCAGTGGTAGTCTGGCAGGGGCTTACAATGAGCAGTTCTTC.

This clonotype occurred many times. This chain connects TRBV10-3 to TRBJ2-7; 11 bases line up with TRBD2. The germline gives CDR1 ENHRY, CDR2 SYGVKD. V lost 2 bases, J lost 3 bases, and 3 bases stayed unmatched. The length of the CDR3 is 15 residues. CDR3 in DNA: TGTGCCATCAGTGAGGGCGGGACTAGCGGCTACGAGCAGTACTTC. Translating it yields CAISEGGTSGYEQYF.

This clonotype was recorded many times. V is TRBV14 and J is TRBJ2-7; D not resolved. This CDR3 has 14 amino acids. From germline, CDR1 is SGHDN and CDR2 FVKESK. Deletions cut 0 bases from V and 2 bases from J, with 8 bases between. The CDR3 here is CASSQDAVTYEQYF. The CDR3 DNA sequence: TGTGCCAGCAGCCAAGATGCGGTAACCTACGAGCAGTACTTC. The full variable domain, its missing parts supplied by reference TRBV14 and TRBJ2-7, is EAGVTQFPSHSVIEKGQTVTLRCDPISGHDNLYWYRRVMGKEIKFLLHFVKESKQDESGMPNNRFLAERTGGTYSTLKVQPAELEDSGVYFCASSQDAVTYEQYFGPGTRLTVT.

The chain is built from TRBV27 and TRBJ2-1, with TRBD1 matching over 10 bases. Germline V CDR1 and CDR2: MNHEY, SMNVEV (reference sequence). There are 15 residues in the CDR3. Trimming took 3 bases from V and 8 from J; bases not matched to a gene: 7. Here the CDR3 reads CASSFPGQGWDEQFF. CDR3 in DNA: TGTGCCAGCAGTTTCCCGGGACAGGGGTGGGATGAGCAGTTCTTC.

V is TRBV6-5 and J is TRBJ2-4; 7 nucleotides match TRBD1. The CDR3 sequence is 14 residues long. Per germline, CDR1 MNHEY and CDR2 SVGAGI. Trimming took 2 bases from V and 13 from J; bases not matched to a gene: 11. CDR3 amino acids: CASSYPGQYNEQYF. CDR3 bases: TGTGCCAGCAGTTACCCGGGACAGTACAATGAGCAGTACTTC.